Each of the 2 T cell receptor beta chains below was sequenced from the same sample in a study of T cell responses to AZD1222 COVID-19 vaccine (dated by TCRdb to the early 2020s). The receptor library was made with the immunoSEQ multiplex PCR assay. Imported from immuneACCESS, the table was reduced by TCRdb to in-frame sequences with V and J called. These copies leave out some clones; in studies compared against another copy, an unresolved V gene accounts for under half, and the cause of the remainder is not known. The sample table records about 180,000 clones; 88% of these occur just once. The ten largest clones represent 9.5% to 13% of the sample. Per the publication, the time point label means: about 28 days (+/-7) after the second vaccine dose. Sequences were derived from peripheral blood, sampled 28 days after the second AZD1222 dose. The receptors shown here come from an adult who received the AZD1222 COVID-19 vaccine.

This clone showed up just a few times. The V and J genes are TRBV19 and TRBJ1-1; weak D call: TRBD1 (6 bases). V lost 1 base and J lost 3, with 12 bases in between. CDR3 size: 15 residues. CDR1 is LNHDA, CDR2 SQIVND, per germline (reference sequence). The CDR3 DNA follows: TGTGCCAGTAGTATAGCTGCGGGGGCGCACACTGAAGCTTTCTTT. It is translated as CASSIAAGAHTEAFF.

The rearrangement joins TRBV18 to TRBJ2-7, with D uncertain. CDR3 length: 13 amino acids. V gave up 4 bases and J gave up 3 bases, with 10 bases separating them. CDR1 is KGHSH, CDR2 LQKENI, per germline. In DNA form, the CDR3 reads TGTGCCAGCTCACTTGGGTCAGGCTACGAGCAGTACTTC. It codes for CASSLGSGYEQYF.